The clone carrying this T cell receptor beta chain has a single count. The CDR3 extends over 12 amino acids. With V trimmed by 8 bases and J by 7 bases, 7 bases remained unmatched. Germline values: CDR1 SNHLY, CDR2 FYNNEI. The data were taken from a study of blood T cell repertoires in COVID-19. Study-level background: COVID-19 samples, acute and convalescent, were from the United States, Italy and Spain. Sample material is recorded as cDNA or gDNA derived from T cells, B-cell-depleted T cells, or PBMCs.

A Seattle source enrolled patients during active infection and followed them longitudinally. Original handling: Amplifying reference gene primers gave estimates of nucleated cell counts. Assay used: immunoSEQ multiplex PCR; TCRdb lists only in-frame clones, some missing. V and J calls plus clone size are reproduced from that table; the DNA served to infer D and trimming. This table holds 180,000 or so clones, approximately 83% found once. Sequenced input: peripheral blood. V usage is TRBV2 and J usage is TRBJ1-2; 7 bases fit TRBD1. The sequence was collected from a woman in her 40s with COVID-19, enrolled during active disease. CDR3 sequence reads: CASPGQSGGYTF. The DNA for the CDR3 is TGTGCCAGCCCGGGACAGTCTGGTGGCTACACCTTC. The complete variable domain, with remaining parts taken from reference TRBV2 and TRBJ1-2, reads EPEVTQTPSHQVTQMGQEVILRCVPISNHLYFYWYRQILGQKVEFLVSFYNNEISEKSEIFDDQFSVERPDGSNFTLKIRSTKLEDSAMYFCASPGQSGGYTFGSGTRLTVV.